This record concerns one TCR beta chain sequence. Its binding antigen is unknown. The sample holds no much larger clone one base away, and base qualities are not on file. The Quick-DNA Microprep Kit was used to extract genomic DNA from the sorted cells. TCRbeta DNA was amplified with the immunoSEQ hsTCRbeta kit following the manufacturer's protocol. An Illumina MiSeq instrument was used to sequence the TCRbeta libraries. The source study handled its data this way. After out-of-frame sequences were removed, under 2.5 million distinct TCRbeta sequences remained, averaging around 67,000 per individual. Two values were used to score each individual: the count of 150 to 200 previously reported CMV-associated TCRbeta sequences and the total count of productive distinct TCRbeta sequences. A beta-binomial model was reimplemented in Python, and scikit-learn random forests with default parameters were trained on US cohort data. On the Belgian cohort, classifier performance was reported as the median AUC, along with percentile confidence intervals, across 10,000 bootstrap iterations. The clones in this table, taken by TCRdb from immuneACCESS, are in-frame only. Not every clone is retained; where verified, under half of the shortfall comes from an unresolved V gene, and the cause of the rest is unknown. V, J and clone size are those of that table, while D and trimming were read from the DNA. A total of more than 35,000 clones appear in this sample, 79% of them only once. Clones ranked in the top ten supply about 5.8% of the sample.

This sample is drawn from a study of memory CD4+ T cells and cytomegalovirus serostatus (dated by TCRdb to 2018 to 2020). Background on the whole study: The cohort included approximately 35 healthy adults from Belgium, of whom 9 were CMV seropositive and approximately 24 were CMV seronegative. To replicate a published TCR-based CMV serostatus classifier, the study sequenced CD4+ memory TCRbeta repertoires from a Belgian cohort whose cytomegalovirus serostatus was known.

Broader findings and caveats from the paper: Among the 150 or so previously reported CMV-associated TCRbeta sequences, about 71 showed up in the CD4+ memory repertoires, with each one found in between one and five individuals. Only CD4+CD45RO+ memory cells were sequenced, in contrast to the original study, which included naive and memory CD4+ and CD8+ populations. A median bootstrapped AUC of 0.95 with a 95% CI of 0.76-1.00 was achieved on the Belgian cohort by the original-framework classifier. For predicting CMV serostatus, the median bootstrapped AUC was about 0.95 using the original framework and approximately 0.91 using a US-trained random forest. Results were interpreted as suggesting that the CMV-associated TCR signature is largely present in the CD4+ memory repertoire.

The germline V gene supplies CDR1 MNHEY and CDR2 SVGAGI. The CDR3 runs 14 residues from the cysteine to the phenylalanine. Of all the DNA, just the CDR3 is kept, 42 bases in frame from base 1. V and J are truncated by 5 bases and 4 bases respectively, leaving an intervening sequence of 14 bases. A FACSAria II was used to sort memory CD4+ T cells, defined as single viable CD3+CD4+CD8-CD45RO+ cells. CMV serostatus was determined using a Roche Elecsys assay that detects serum IgG against CMV pp150, pp28, p38 and p52. Once the samples were thawed, total CD4+ T cells were enriched through positive selection using CD4 magnetic microbeads. Samples originated from another study that specifically interrogated the CD4+ T cell memory repertoire. Peripheral blood mononuclear cells were isolated and cryopreserved following standard operating procedures; serum was stored at -80 °C. The staining relied on CD3-PerCP (BW264/56), CD4-APC (RPA-T4), CD45RO-PE (UCHT1) and CD8-Pacific Orange (3B5) antibodies, and Sytox blue was used to exclude non-viable cells.

The TCR was taken from an adult in good health and CMV-seropositive. The sequencing input was memory CD4+ T cells from blood. The rearrangement joined TRBV6-5 to TRBJ2-5; 6 matching bases give a weak D call of TRBD2. The nucleotide sequence is given as TGTGCCAGCAGTCCTAGACGGGGGAGAGAGACCCAGTACTTC. Its protein product is CASSPRRGRETQYF.